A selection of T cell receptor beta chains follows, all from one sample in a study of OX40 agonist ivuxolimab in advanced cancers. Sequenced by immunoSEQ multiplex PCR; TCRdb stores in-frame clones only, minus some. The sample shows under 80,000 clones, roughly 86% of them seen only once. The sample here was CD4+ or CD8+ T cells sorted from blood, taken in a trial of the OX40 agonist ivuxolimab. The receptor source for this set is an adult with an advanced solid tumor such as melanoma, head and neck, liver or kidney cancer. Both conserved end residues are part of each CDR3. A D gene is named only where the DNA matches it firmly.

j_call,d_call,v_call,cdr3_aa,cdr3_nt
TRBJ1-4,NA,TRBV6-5,CASSYSGPQTGEKLFF,TGTGCCAGCAGTTACTCCGGGCCCCAAACGGGTGAAAAACTGTTTTTT
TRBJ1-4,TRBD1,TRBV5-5,CASWDRGRTNEKLFF,TGTGCCAGTTGGGACAGGGGGCGGACTAATGAAAAACTGTTTTTT
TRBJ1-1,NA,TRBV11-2,CASSLVSSNTEAFF,TGTGCCAGCAGCTTAGTCTCTTCGAACACTGAAGCTTTCTTT
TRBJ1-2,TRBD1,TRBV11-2,CASRNTGTGYGYTF,TGTGCCAGCAGAAACACCGGGACAGGCTATGGCTACACCTTC
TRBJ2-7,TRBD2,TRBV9,CASSRAGSGEYEQYF,TGTGCCAGCAGCCGCGCAGGTAGCGGGGAATACGAGCAGTACTTC
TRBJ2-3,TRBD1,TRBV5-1,CASSGGTGWSTDTQYF,TGCGCCAGCAGCGGGGGGACAGGATGGAGCACAGATACGCAGTATTTT
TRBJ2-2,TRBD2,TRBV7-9,CASRLAGGVHGELFF,TGTGCCAGCAGACTAGCGGGAGGAGTGCACGGGGAGCTGTTTTTT
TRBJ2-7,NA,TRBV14,CASSQELMGPGNYEQYF,TGTGCCAGCAGCCAAGAGCTTATGGGCCCAGGGAATTACGAGCAGTACTTC
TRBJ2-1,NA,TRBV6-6,CASSTGVEAGNEQFF,TGTGCCAGCAGTACGGGCGTTGAGGCCGGAAATGAGCAGTTCTTC
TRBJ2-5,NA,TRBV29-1,CSVMASRETQYF,TGCAGCGTTATGGCCTCTAGGGAGACCCAGTACTTC
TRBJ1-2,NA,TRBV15,CATSRGAGGGYGYTF,TGTGCCACCAGCAGAGGAGCGGGGGGAGGGTATGGCTACACCTTC
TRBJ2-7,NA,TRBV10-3,CAISDRGFSYEQYF,TGTGCCATCAGTGATCGCGGATTCTCCTACGAGCAGTACTTC
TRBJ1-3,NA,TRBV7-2,CASSLLEARRVSGNTIYF,TGTGCCAGCAGCTTACTTGAGGCCAGGCGAGTCTCTGGAAACACCATATATTTT
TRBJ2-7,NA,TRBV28,CASSPPIQAYEQYF,TGTGCCAGCAGCCCCCCTATTCAGGCCTACGAGCAGTACTTC
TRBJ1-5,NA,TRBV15,CATSSAPAGPLSNQPQHF,TGTGCCACCAGCAGTGCTCCGGCCGGCCCGCTTAGCAATCAGCCCCAGCATTTT
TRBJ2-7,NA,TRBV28,CASSSPSTGTYEQYF,TGTGCCAGCAGTTCCCCCTCGACAGGAACCTACGAGCAGTACTTC
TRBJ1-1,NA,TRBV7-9,CASSFYRQGNTEAFF,TGTGCCAGCAGCTTTTATCGGCAGGGGAACACTGAAGCTTTCTTT
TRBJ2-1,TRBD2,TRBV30,CAWTSGSINEQFF,TGTGCCTGGACTAGCGGGAGTATCAATGAGCAGTTCTTC
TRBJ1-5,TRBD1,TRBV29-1,CSVGTGNQPQHF,TGCAGCGTGGGGACAGGCAATCAGCCCCAGCATTTT
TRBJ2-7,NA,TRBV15,CATSRDRTAYEQYF,TGTGCCACCAGCAGAGATAGAACAGCCTACGAGCAGTACTTC
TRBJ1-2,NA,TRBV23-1,CASNSGRVYGYTF,TGCGCCAGCAACTCCGGACGGGTCTATGGCTACACCTTC
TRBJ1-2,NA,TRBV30,CAWREGRGGYTF,TGTGCCTGGAGGGAGGGCCGCGGTGGCTACACCTTC